This record concerns one TCR beta chain sequence. Under the authors' procedure: Reference gene primer amplification gave nucleated cell count estimates. TCRdb's table, derived via immunoSEQ multiplex PCR, lists solely in-frame clones and lacks some. That table gives V, J and clone size, and the DNA gave D and trimming. The sample yields under 350,000 clones, about 89% seen once. The V end was cut by 5 bases, the J end by 6 bases, with 9 bases between. The CDR3 covers 12 residues. In germline, CDR1 is SGHTS, CDR2 YDEGEE. The data were taken from a study of blood T cell repertoires in COVID-19. V and J are TRBV5-8 and TRBJ1-5; the D is unclear. This receptor was obtained from a man aged 35-49 years with acute or convalescent COVID-19. Sequencing was carried out using peripheral blood. The CDR3 here is CASRTGGQPQHF. The DNA of the CDR3 is TGTGCCAGCAGGACTGGAGGTCAGCCCCAGCATTTT.